These 16 T cell receptor beta chains originate from one sample sequenced in a study of post-analysis software for immune sequencing data. Study-level points and caveats: TRBV segments more frequent in patients than in controls numbered five and included TRBV5-6, TRBV5-1 and TRBV20-1.

Unique molecular identifiers were present in the TCR beta cDNA libraries. TCRdb called the PCR reads again in MiXCR, with one record for every CDR3 protein. The sample carries approximately 730,000 distinct CDR3 sequences, 46% recorded once. These TCRs' antigens remain unknown. Sequencing used blood. The receptors originated from a girl under 18 with multiple sclerosis.

This clonotype was detected only a few times. The V call is TRBV29-1, the J call TRBJ2-7; D perhaps matches TRBD2 (5 bases). CDR3 length: 12 residues. Germline CDR1 and CDR2: SQVTM and ANQGSEA. V was shortened by 2 bases and J by 3 bases, with 8 bases between the two germline ends. The CDR3 DNA is TGCAGCGTTGAAATAGCGAACTACGAGCAGTACTTC. This sequence encodes CSVEIANYEQYF.

The count of this clonotype is one. The rearrangement uses TRBV4-2 and TRBJ1-5, with D uncertain. V dropped 2 bases and J dropped 3 bases, with 8 bases sitting between them. Germline CDR1 LGHNA, CDR2 YNFKEQ. This CDR3 has 14 residues. CDR3 protein: CASSQPGHNQPQHF. CDR3 bases: TGTGCCAGCAGCCAACCCGGCCACAATCAGCCCCAGCATTTT.

The table lists this clonotype with a few counts. The chain recombines TRBV7-6 with TRBJ2-1; weak D call: TRBD1 (6 bases). Trimming removed 2 bases at V and 5 bases at J, with 16 bases between. The germline gives CDR1 SGHVS, CDR2 FNYEAQ. The CDR3 consists of 16 residues. The CDR3 bases are TGTGCCAGCAGCTTAATACCGTCAGGGACACACAATGAGCAGTTCTTC. Translation gives CASSLIPSGTHNEQFF.

Turning to this clonotype: An end of the junction does not agree with germline; a read error may underlie this. V gene TRBV5-1 combines with J gene TRBJ1-5; D is ambiguous. Germline CDR1 and CDR2: SGHRS and YFSETQ. The CDR3 spans 14 residues. In DNA, the CDR3 is TGTGCCAGCAGTTTAGAGTCCCCTAATCAGCCCCAGCATTTT. Translation gives CASSLESPNQPQHF.

The chain combines TRBV6-5 with TRBJ2-1; D may be TRBD2 (6 bases). The germline V gene has CDR1 MNHEY and CDR2 SVGAGI. The CDR3 is made up of 15 amino acids. V shed 5 bases and J shed 9 bases, with 20 bases lying between them. The CDR3 nucleotides read TGTGCCAGCAGTCCCCCGGTCGGGGGATCGGGTGAGCAGTTCTTC. It codes for CASSPPVGGSGEQFF.

The rearrangement joins TRBV18 to TRBJ2-7; TRBD2 aligns across 9 bases. TRBJ2-5 matches the DNA end more closely, so the J call is doubtful. CDR1 is KGHSH and CDR2 is LQKENI in the germline V gene. The CDR3 consists of 13 residues. The CDR3, as DNA: TGTGCCAGCTCGGGGGGACTAGCAGAGACCCAGTACTTC. As protein: CASSGGLAETQYF.

V gene TRBV6-5 combines with J gene TRBJ1-4; D unresolved. Germline loops: CDR1 MNHEY, CDR2 SVGAGI. V dropped 6 bases and J dropped 3 bases, with 11 bases sitting between them. The CDR3 has 14 residues. CDR3 sequence: CASSTSQANEKLFF. CDR3 nucleotides: TGTGCCAGCAGCACTTCCCAGGCTAATGAAAAACTGTTTTTT.

This clonotype was detected only a few times. The chain couples TRBV6-2 or TRBV6-3 to TRBJ2-7; tentatively, D is TRBD2 (6 bases). This CDR3 has 17 residues. V lost 6 bases, J lost 4 bases, and 25 bases lay in between. The germline gives CDR1 MNHEY, CDR2 SVGEGT. CDR3 amino acids: CASSPGLAPNQLYEQYF. CDR3 sequence (DNA): TGTGCCAGCAGCCCCGGGCTAGCGCCCAATCAGCTTTACGAGCAGTACTTC.

This clonotype was seen only a few times. One end of the junction is discordant with germline, which a read error may explain. The chain employs TRBV12-3 or TRBV12-4 and TRBJ2-7; 12 bases fit TRBD2. The CDR3 is 14 amino acids. The CDR3 nucleotides read TGTGCCAGCAGTCTAGCGGGAGGGTTCGACGAGCAGTACTTC. Its translation is CASSLAGGFDEQYF.

This clonotype appeared once. J is TRBJ2-1 and V is TRBV24-1; 8 bases fit TRBD2. Germline CDR1 is KGHDR and CDR2 is SFDVKD. V shed 5 bases and J 5 bases; nucleotides not matched to a gene: 7. The CDR3 runs 15 residues. The DNA of the CDR3 is TGTGCCACCAGTGGCCAGCGGGAGTCAAACAATGAGCAGTTCTTC. Amino acid sequence: CATSGQRESNNEQFF.

The V gene is TRBV12-3 or TRBV12-4, the J gene TRBJ2-7, with TRBD1 matching 8 bases. This CDR3 comprises 17 residues. Trimming took 2 bases from V and 3 from J; bases not matched to a gene: 12. The CDR3 reads CASSLIIGQGGFYEQYF. The CDR3 nucleotides are TGTGCCAGCAGTTTAATAATCGGACAGGGTGGGTTCTACGAGCAGTACTTC.

The chain employs TRBV7-8 and TRBJ2-2; TRBD2 agrees at 11 bases. The CDR3 extends over 16 amino acids. CDR1 is SGHVS and CDR2 is FQNEAQ in the germline V gene. After removal of 4 bases from V and 4 bases from J, the junction contained 5 bases not matched to a gene. The CDR3 here is CASSSSGRTSTGELFF. The DNA of the CDR3 is TGTGCCAGCAGCTCTAGCGGGAGGACGTCCACCGGGGAGCTGTTTTTT.

V and J are TRBV12-3 or TRBV12-4 and TRBJ1-2; TRBD1 might be the D (5 bases). The CDR3 covers 15 residues. V lost 4 bases and J 4 bases, leaving 16 bases between the germline ends. CDR3 nucleotide sequence: TGTGCCAGCAGTTCCCCCGACCCAGGGCCCTATGGCTACACCTTC. Translation gives CASSSPDPGPYGYTF.

V gene TRBV12-3 or TRBV12-4 combines with J gene TRBJ2-5; D remains unclear. The CDR3 runs to 14 residues. V was clipped by 5 bases and J by 3 bases, with 13 bases between them. CDR3 DNA: TGTGCCAGCAGTCCCGACGGAACCGAAGAGACCCAGTACTTC. Amino acids: CASSPDGTEETQYF.

A remark on this clonotype: A read error may produce the germline difference seen at one junction end. The chain couples TRBV6-2 or TRBV6-3 to TRBJ1-1; 10 bases align to TRBD1. Germline V gene lookup returns CDR1 MNHEY and CDR2 SVGEGT. This CDR3 has 15 residues. CDR3 DNA sequence: TGTGCCAGCAGTTCCTGGACAGGGGGGAACGCTGAAGCTTTCTTT. Its protein product is CASSSWTGGNAEAFF.

The chain employs TRBV12-3 or TRBV12-4 and TRBJ1-5; 8 bases are a match to TRBD1. The length of the CDR3 is 16 residues. The V gene end was trimmed by 7 bases and the J gene end by 5 bases; junction bases not matched to a gene: 13. The chain's CDR3 is CASTYGQGTRHQPQHF. The CDR3 DNA is TGTGCCAGCACCTACGGACAGGGCACGCGTCATCAGCCCCAGCATTTT.